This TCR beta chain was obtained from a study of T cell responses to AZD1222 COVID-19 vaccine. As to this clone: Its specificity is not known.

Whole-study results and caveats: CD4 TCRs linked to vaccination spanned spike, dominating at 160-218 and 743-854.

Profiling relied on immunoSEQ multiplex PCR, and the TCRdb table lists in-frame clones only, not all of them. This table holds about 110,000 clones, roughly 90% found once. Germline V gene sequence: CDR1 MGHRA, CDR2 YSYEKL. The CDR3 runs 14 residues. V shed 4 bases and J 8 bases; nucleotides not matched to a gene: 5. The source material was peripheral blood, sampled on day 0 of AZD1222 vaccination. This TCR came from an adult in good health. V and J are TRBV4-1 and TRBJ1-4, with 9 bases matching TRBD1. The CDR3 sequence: CASSPTGGDEKLFF. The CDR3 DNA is TGCGCCAGCAGCCCGACAGGGGGTGACGAAAAACTGTTTTTT.